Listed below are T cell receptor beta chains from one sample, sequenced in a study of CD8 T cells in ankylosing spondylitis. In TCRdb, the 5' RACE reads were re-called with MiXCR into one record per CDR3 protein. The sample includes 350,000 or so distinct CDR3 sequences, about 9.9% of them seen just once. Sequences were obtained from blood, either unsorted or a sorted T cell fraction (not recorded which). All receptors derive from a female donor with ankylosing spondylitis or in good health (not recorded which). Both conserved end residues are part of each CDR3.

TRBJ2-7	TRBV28	CAATGTLPYEQYF
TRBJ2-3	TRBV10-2	CASTWASGQSTDTQYF
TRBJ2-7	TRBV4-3	CASSHERLATYEQYF
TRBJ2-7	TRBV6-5	CASSNSVYEQYF
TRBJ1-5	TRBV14	CASRTGGRPQHF
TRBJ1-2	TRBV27	CASSLSGGKKRKIHF
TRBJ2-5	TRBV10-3	CAISRTGETQYF
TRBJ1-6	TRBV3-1	CASTIYLGGRNNSPLHF
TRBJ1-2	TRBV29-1	CSVVGQDLYGYTF
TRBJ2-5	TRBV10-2	CASSRVRGKETQYF
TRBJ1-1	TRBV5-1	CASSYRPSGTGGSEAFF
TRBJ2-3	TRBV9	CASSMSTDTQYF
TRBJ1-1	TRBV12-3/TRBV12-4	CASRTGSTNTEAFF
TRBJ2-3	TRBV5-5	CASSLGGPGDTQYF
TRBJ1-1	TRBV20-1	CSARLPHGTNTEAFF
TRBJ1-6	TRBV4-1	CASSQAGTGTNSPLHF
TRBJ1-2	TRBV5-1	CASSLGSTGVYGYTF
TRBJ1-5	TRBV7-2	CASSFGAQPQHF
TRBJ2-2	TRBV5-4	CASSFDRGRTGELFF
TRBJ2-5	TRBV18	CASSPRKREDSKETQYF